These T cell receptor beta chains were read from a single sample in a study of T cells in Graves' hyperthyroidism and ophthalmopathy. In TCRdb, the multiplex PCR reads were re-called with MiXCR into one record per CDR3 protein. The repertoire holds 600,000 to 850,000 distinct CDR3 sequences, with 18% as singletons. Sequencing was done on a sample of blood. The receptor set was obtained from a woman aged 50 to 60 with Graves' hyperthyroidism that later progressed to Graves' ophthalmopathy. Each CDR3 is given with its conserved first and last residue. The D gene is left open where the match is weak. Clone size is not always given. Where it is, it says once, few, many or a class for expanded clones.

TRBJ2-2	14	TRBV24-1	-	-	CATSEPGATGELFF	TGTGCCACCAGTGAACCCGGGGCCACCGGGGAGCTGTTTTTT
TRBJ2-6	15	TRBV5-1	few	-	CASSLVGVGANVLTF	TGCGCCAGCAGCTTGGTTGGGGTCGGGGCCAACGTCCTGACTTTC
TRBJ1-1	13	TRBV20-1	many	-	CNIQGPGDTEAFF	TGCAACATACAGGGACCGGGGGACACTGAAGCTTTCTTT
TRBJ1-6	15	TRBV11-2	many	-	CASSLGSSGASPLHF	TGTGCCAGCAGCTTGGGTTCCTCAGGGGCCTCACCCCTCCACTTT
TRBJ2-5	13	TRBV29-1	many	-	CSVEVLGLETQYF	TGCAGCGTTGAAGTGCTGGGGCTGGAGACCCAGTACTTC
TRBJ2-1	15	TRBV5-1	few	TRBD2	CASFERASGVTEQFF	TGCGCCAGCTTCGAGAGGGCTAGCGGGGTAACGGAGCAGTTCTTC
TRBJ1-2	13	TRBV5-6	-	-	CASSTGFKGGYTF	TGTGCCAGCAGCACAGGGTTTAAGGGTGGCTACACCTTC
TRBJ1-2	14	TRBV6-5	-	TRBD1	CASSYLTGVGGYTF	TGTGCCAGCAGTTACCTAACAGGGGTAGGCGGCTACACCTTC
TRBJ1-1	14	TRBV29-1	many	-	CSVEGARGPPEAFF	TGCAGCGTTGAGGGTGCCAGGGGTCCGCCTGAAGCTTTCTTT
TRBJ2-2	14	TRBV3-1	few	-	CASSGTQNTGELFF	TGTGCCAGCAGCGGGACTCAGAACACCGGGGAGCTGTTTTTT
TRBJ2-3	16	TRBV12-3/TRBV12-4	few	TRBD2	CASLCPKAGDTDTQYF	TGTGCCAGCCTCTGCCCGAAGGCGGGGGACACAGATACGCAGTATTTT
TRBJ2-5	16	TRBV12-5	-	-	CASGHLTSLKQETQYF	TGTGCTAGTGGCCACCTGACTAGTCTCAAACAAGAGACCCAGTACTTC
TRBJ1-1	14	TRBV7-8	many	-	CASSLVTLNTEAFF	TGTGCCAGCAGCTTAGTAACACTGAACACTGAAGCTTTCTTT
TRBJ2-5	15	TRBV2	many	TRBD1	CASSRYGTGQETQYF	TGTGCCAGCAGTAGGTACGGGACAGGCCAAGAGACCCAGTACTTC
TRBJ1-1	16	TRBV3-1	many	-	CASSQDRFGQNTEAFF	TGTGCCAGCAGCCAAGATCGGTTTGGGCAAAACACTGAAGCTTTCTTT
TRBJ1-2	13	TRBV19	-	-	CASSINRVAGYTF	TGTGCCAGTAGTATTAACAGGGTCGCTGGCTACACCTTC
TRBJ2-7	15	TRBV13	many	-	CASSSSRDPRDEQYF	TGTGCCAGCAGCTCAAGCCGGGACCCCAGAGACGAGCAGTACTTC
TRBJ1-6	16	TRBV11-1	-	-	CASSLRLRTDNSPLHF	TGTGCCAGCAGCTTAAGGTTGCGGACAGATAATTCACCCCTCCACTTT
TRBJ1-1	13	TRBV20-1	many	-	CSARDGGDTEAFF	TGCAGTGCTAGAGACGGGGGCGACACTGAAGCTTTCTTT
TRBJ1-6	16	TRBV5-1	few	-	CASSFGSRRQFSPLHF	TGCGCCAGCAGCTTCGGTAGTAGGAGACAGTTTTCACCCCTCCACTTT